This T cell receptor beta chain was recovered during a study of cytomegalovirus exposure and HLA in healthy donors. Regarding the study as a whole: Later on, analysis showed that most CMV-associated TCR beta chains appeared to be HLA-restricted. Among TCR sequences, most were rare, though some public TCRs appeared in many donors. Segments of the TCR beta V type were, in most cases, productive about 87% or about 30% of the time in an earlier analysis.

CDR3 length: 14 residues. The V end lost 1 base, the J end lost 2 bases, and 12 bases lay between the germline ends. CDR1 and CDR2 from the germline V gene are SQVTM and ANQGSEA. About this clone itself: Its antigen is as yet unknown.

In the PCR, 60 Vbeta and 13 Jbeta primers were used. TCRdb's table, derived via immunoSEQ multiplex PCR, lists solely in-frame clones and lacks some. Of 130,000 to 150,000 clones in the sample, roughly 80% are singletons; the top ten hold more than 4%. This sequence was found in a woman aged 40-49 years in good health and CMV-seropositive. The chain uses TRBV29-1 and TRBJ2-7; possibly TRBD1 for D (5 bases). Sequences were obtained from PBMCs. The CDR3 region has the DNA TGCAGCGTTGAAGTAGGGGCCAGTCCCTACGAGCAGTACTTC. Protein: CSVEVGASPYEQYF.